This entry features one T cell receptor beta chain sequence. Antigen unknown. The data were obtained in a study of blood T cells in healthy people across ages. Notes on the study in general: From one million sequenced T cells, diversity estimates were lower bounds. The unknown donor CMV status may have confounded expanded clonotype changes.

Samples each yielded at least 5 micrograms of total RNA. Through a sample-barcoded 5' primer and a J-beta primer mix, a second PCR was run for about 6 to 12 cycles. TCRdb analysed the 5' RACE reads with MiXCR anew, one entry per CDR3 protein. In the table there are approximately 940,000 distinct CDR3 sequences, 40% to 60% of which are singletons. The CDR3 sequence is 17 residues long. The ends were cut back, 0 bases at V and 5 bases at J, with 19 bases in the middle. Germline loops: CDR1 MGHRA, CDR2 YSYEKL. This chain joins TRBV4-1 and TRBJ1-1; TRBD1 is a possible D gene (5 bases). The sequence was collected from a man aged 25 to 45 in good health. Material for sequencing was blood. CDR3 sequence (DNA): TGCGCCAGCAGCCAAGATGTGGTCAGGGTGGGGGGGACTGAAGCTTTCTTT. Translation gives CASSQDVVRVGGTEAFF.